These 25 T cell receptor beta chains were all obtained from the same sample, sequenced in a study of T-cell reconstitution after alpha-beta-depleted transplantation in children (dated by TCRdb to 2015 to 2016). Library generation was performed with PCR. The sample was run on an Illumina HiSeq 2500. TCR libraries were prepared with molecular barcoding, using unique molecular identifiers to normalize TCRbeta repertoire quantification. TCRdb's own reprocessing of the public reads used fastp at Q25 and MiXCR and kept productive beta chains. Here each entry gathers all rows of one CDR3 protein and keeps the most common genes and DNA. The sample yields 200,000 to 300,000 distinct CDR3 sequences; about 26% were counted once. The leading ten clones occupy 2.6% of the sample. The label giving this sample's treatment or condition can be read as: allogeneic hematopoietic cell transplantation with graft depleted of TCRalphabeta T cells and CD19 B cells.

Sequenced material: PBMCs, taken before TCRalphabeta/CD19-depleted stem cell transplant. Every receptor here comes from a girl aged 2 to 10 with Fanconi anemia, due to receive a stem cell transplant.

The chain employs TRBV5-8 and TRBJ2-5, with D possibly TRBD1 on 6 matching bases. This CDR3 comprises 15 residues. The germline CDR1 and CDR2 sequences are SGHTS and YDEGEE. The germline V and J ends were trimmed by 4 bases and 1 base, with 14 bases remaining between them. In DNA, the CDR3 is TGTGCCAGCAGCAGGGACATTTTCCTCCAAGAGACCCAGTACTTC. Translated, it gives CASSRDIFLQETQYF. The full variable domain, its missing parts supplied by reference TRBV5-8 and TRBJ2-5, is EAGVTQSPTHLIKTRGQQATLRCSPISGHTSVYWYQQALGLGLQFLLWYDEGEERNRGNFPPRFSGRQFPNYSSELNVNALELEDSALYLCASSRDIFLQETQYFGPGTRLLVL.

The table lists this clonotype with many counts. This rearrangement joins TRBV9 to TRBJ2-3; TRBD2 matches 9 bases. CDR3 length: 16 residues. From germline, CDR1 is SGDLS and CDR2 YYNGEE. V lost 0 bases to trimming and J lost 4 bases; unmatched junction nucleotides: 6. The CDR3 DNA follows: TGTGCCAGCAGCGTAGGAAGCGGGAGGAACGCAGATACGCAGTATTTT. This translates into CASSVGSGRNADTQYF.

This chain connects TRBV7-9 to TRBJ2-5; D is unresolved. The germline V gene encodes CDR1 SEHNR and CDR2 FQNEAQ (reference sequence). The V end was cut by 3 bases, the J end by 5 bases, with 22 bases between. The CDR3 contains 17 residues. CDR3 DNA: TGTGCCAGCAGCTTGGGTTCGGGCTCTTCGATTGTGGAGACCCAGTACTTC. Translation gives CASSLGSGSSIVETQYF.

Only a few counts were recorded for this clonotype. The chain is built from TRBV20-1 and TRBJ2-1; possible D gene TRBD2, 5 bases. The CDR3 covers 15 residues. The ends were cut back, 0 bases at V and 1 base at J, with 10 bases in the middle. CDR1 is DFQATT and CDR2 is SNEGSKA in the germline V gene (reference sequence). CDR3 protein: CSARDREGSYNEQFF. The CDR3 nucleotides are TGCAGTGCTAGAGATCGAGAGGGATCCTACAATGAGCAGTTCTTC.

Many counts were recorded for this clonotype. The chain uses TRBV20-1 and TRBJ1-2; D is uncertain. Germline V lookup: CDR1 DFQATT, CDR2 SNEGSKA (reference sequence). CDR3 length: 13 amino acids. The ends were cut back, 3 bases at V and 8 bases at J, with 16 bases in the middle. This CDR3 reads CSARAGTIGGYTF. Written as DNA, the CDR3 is TGCAGTGCTAGGGCAGGAACTATCGGCGGCTACACCTTC.

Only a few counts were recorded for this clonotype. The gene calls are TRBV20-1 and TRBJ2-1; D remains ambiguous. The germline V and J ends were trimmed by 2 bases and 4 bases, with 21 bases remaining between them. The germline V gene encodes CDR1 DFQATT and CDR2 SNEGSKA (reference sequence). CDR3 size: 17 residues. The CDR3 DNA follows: TGCAGTGCTAGAAGGGTTAGAGCAGTGAGCTCTTACAATGAGCAGTTCTTC. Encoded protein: CSARRVRAVSSYNEQFF.

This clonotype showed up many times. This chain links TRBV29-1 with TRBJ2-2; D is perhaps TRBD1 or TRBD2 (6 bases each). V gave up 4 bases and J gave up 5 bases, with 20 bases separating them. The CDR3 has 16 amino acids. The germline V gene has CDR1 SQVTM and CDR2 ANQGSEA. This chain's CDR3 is CSVAGADVGVTGELFF. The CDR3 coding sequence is TGCAGCGTTGCGGGGGCTGATGTCGGGGTAACCGGGGAGCTGTTTTTT.

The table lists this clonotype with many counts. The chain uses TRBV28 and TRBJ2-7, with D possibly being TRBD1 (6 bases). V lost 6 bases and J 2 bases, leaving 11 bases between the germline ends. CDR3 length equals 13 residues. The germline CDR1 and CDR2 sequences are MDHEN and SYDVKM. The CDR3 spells CASSQGQTYEQYF. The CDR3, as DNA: TGTGCCAGCAGCCAGGGACAAACCTACGAGCAGTACTTC.

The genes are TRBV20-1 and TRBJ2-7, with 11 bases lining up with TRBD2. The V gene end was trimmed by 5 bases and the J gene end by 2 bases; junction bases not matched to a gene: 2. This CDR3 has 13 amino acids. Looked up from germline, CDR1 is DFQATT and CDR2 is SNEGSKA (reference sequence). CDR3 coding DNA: TGCAGTGCTGTGACTAGCGGGACCTACGAGCAGTACTTC. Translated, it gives CSAVTSGTYEQYF.

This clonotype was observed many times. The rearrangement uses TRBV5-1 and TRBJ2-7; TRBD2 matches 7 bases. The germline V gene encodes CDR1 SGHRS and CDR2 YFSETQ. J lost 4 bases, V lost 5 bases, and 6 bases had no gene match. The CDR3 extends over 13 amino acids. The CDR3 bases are TGCGCCAGCAGGCGGGGGACCGGGTACGAGCAGTACTTC. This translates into CASRRGTGYEQYF.

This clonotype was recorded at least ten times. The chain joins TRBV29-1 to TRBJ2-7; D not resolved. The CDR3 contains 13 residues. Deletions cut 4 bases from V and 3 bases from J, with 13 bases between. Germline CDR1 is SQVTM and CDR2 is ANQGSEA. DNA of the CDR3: TGCAGCGTTGCCCGAGAGAAGTACTACGAGCAGTACTTC. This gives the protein CSVAREKYYEQYF.

The CDR3: CSAKHGTGVTEAFF. CDR3 DNA sequence: TGCAGCGCCAAGCACGGGACAGGGGTCACTGAAGCTTTCTTT. The chain combines TRBV20-1 with TRBJ1-1, with 10 bases aligning to TRBD1. The germline V gene encodes CDR1 DFQATT and CDR2 SNEGSKA (reference sequence). This CDR3 spans 14 amino acids.

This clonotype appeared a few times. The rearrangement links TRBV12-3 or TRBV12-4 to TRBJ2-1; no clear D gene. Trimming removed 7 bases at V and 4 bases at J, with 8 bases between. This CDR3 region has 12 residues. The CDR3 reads CASMLSYNEQFF. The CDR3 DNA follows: TGTGCCAGCATGCTCAGTTACAATGAGCAGTTCTTC.

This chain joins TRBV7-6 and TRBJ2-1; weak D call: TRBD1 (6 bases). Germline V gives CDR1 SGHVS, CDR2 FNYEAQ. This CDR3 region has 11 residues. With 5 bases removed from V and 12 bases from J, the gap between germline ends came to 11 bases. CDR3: CASSPGTRQFF. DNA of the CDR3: TGTGCCAGCAGCCCCGGGACAAGGCAGTTCTTC.

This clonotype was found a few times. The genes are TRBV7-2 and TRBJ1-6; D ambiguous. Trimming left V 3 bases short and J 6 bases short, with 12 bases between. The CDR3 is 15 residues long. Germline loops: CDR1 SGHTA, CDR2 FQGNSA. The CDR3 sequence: CASSFEGFRNSPLHF. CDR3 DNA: TGTGCCAGCAGCTTCGAGGGTTTTCGTAATTCACCCCTCCACTTT. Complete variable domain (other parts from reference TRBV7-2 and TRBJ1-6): GAGVSQSPSNKVTEKGKDVELRCDPISGHTALYWYRQSLGQGLEFLIYFQGNSAPDKSGLPSDRFSAERTGGSVSTLTIQRTQQEDSAVYLCASSFEGFRNSPLHFGNGTRLTVT.

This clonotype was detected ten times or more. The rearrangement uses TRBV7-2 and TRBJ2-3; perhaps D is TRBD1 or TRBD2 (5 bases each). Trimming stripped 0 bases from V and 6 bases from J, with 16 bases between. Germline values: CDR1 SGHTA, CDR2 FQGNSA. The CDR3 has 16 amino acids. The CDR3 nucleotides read TGTGCCAGCAGCTTAGCAAGTTGGGGACCCTCGGATACGCAGTATTTT. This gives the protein CASSLASWGPSDTQYF.

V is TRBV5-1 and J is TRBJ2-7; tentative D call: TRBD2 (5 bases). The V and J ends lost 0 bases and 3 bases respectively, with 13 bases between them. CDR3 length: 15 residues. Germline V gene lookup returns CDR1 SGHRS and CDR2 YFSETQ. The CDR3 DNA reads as TGCGCCAGCAGCTTGGGGTTCACAAGCGGCTACGAGCAGTACTTC. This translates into CASSLGFTSGYEQYF.

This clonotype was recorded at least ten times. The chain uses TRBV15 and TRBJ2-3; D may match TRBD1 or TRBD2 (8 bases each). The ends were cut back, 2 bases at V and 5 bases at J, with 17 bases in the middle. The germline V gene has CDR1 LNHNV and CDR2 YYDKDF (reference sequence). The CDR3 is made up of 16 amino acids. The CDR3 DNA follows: TGTGCCACCAGCAGAATAGTTAGCGGGACAGGAGATACGCAGTATTTT. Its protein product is CATSRIVSGTGDTQYF. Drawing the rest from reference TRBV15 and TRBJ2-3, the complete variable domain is DAMVIQNPRYQVTQFGKPVTLSCSQTLNHNVMYWYQQKSSQAPKLLFHYYDKDFNNEADTPDNFQSRRPNTSFCFLDIRSPGLGDTAMYLCATSRIVSGTGDTQYFGPGTRLTVL.

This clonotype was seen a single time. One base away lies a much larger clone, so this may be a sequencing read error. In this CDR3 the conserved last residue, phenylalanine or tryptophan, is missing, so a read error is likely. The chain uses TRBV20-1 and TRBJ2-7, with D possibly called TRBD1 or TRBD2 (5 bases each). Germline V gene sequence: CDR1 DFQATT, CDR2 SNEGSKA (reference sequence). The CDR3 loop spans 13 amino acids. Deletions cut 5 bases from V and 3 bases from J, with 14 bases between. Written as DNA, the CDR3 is TGCAGTGCTGTCGATACAGGACTCTACGAGCAGTACTAC. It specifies CSAVDTGLYEQYY.

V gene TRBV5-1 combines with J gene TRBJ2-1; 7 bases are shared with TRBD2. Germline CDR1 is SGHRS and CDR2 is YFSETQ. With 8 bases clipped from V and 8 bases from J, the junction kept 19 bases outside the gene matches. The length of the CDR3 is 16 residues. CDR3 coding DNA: TGCGCCAGTTCGATATACGGGGAGGGCGCATTGGATGAGCAGTTCTTC. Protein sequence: CASSIYGEGALDEQFF.

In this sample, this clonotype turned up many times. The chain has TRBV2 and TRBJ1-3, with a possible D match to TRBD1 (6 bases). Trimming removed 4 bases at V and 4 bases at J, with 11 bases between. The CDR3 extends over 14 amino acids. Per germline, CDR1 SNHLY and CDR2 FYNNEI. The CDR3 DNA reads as TGTGCCAGCAGTGGCGGACAGACGGGAAACACCATATATTTT. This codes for CASSGGQTGNTIYF.

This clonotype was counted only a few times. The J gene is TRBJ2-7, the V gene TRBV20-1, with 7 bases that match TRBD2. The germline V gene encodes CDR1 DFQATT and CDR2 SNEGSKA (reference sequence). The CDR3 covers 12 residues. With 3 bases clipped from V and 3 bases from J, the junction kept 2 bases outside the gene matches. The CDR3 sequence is CSASWDYYEQYF. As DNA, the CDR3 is TGCAGTGCTAGCTGGGACTACTACGAGCAGTACTTC.

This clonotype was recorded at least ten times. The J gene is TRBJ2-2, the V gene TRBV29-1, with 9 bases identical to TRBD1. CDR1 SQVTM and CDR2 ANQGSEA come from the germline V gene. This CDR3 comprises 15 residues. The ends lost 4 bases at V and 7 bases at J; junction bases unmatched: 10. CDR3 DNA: TGCAGCGTTGGGGAGACAGGGGGTATTGGCGGGGAGCTGTTTTTT. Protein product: CSVGETGGIGGELFF.

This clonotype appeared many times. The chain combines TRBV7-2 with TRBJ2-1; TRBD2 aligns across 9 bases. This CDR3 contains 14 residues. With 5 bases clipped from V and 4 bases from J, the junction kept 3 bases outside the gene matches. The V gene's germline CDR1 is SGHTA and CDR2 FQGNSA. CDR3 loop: CASSPTSGYNEQFF. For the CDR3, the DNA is TGTGCCAGCAGCCCGACTAGCGGATACAATGAGCAGTTCTTC.

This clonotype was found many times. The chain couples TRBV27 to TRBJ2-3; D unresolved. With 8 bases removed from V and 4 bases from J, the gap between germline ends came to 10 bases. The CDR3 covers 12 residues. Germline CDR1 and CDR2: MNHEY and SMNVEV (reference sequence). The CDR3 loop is CASGYQADTQYF. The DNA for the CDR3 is TGTGCCAGCGGATATCAGGCAGATACGCAGTATTTT.